Shown below are 17 T cell receptor beta chains from a single sample sequenced in a study of T cells in Graves' hyperthyroidism and ophthalmopathy. Amplification of TCR beta CDR3 regions was performed using RNA transcripts as template. Initially, a first-round RT-PCR of the TCR CDR3 employed the HTBI primer set. MiXCR, run by TCRdb on the multiplex PCR reads, gives a single entry per CDR3 protein. The table records around 520,000 distinct CDR3 sequences, 12% to 15% of them present only once. The sample was blood. These receptors all stem from a woman between 35 and 50 years old with Graves' hyperthyroidism.

This clonotype was found many times. The CDR3 sequence: CASSEGRDEAFF. The CDR3 coding sequence is TGTGCCAGCAGTGAAGGCAGGGATGAAGCTTTCTTT. The rearrangement uses TRBV2 and TRBJ1-1, with a weak D call TRBD1 (5 bases). Per the germline V gene, CDR1 is SNHLY and CDR2 is FYNNEI. The V end lost 1 base, the J end lost 7 bases, and 7 bases lay between the germline ends. This CDR3 region has 12 residues.

This clonotype was recorded many times. The V call is TRBV2, the J call TRBJ1-2; 7 nucleotides match TRBD1. CDR1 is SNHLY, CDR2 FYNNEI, per germline. The CDR3 loop spans 13 amino acids. V shed 4 bases and J 6 bases; nucleotides not matched to a gene: 5. The chain's CDR3 is CASSGEGAHGYTF. CDR3 DNA: TGTGCCAGCAGTGGCGAGGGGGCTCATGGCTACACCTTC.

This clonotype was found many times. A junction end diverges from the germline sequence, so it may reflect a read error. The V call is TRBV29-1, the J call TRBJ2-3; possibly TRBD1 or TRBD2 for D (5 bases each). This CDR3 has 14 residues. CDR1 is SQVTM and CDR2 is ANQGSEA in the germline V gene. The CDR3 nucleotides read TGCAGCGTGGAAGGTTTTGGCAGGGAGGATACGCAGTATTTT. This codes for CSVEGFGREDTQYF.

This clonotype has more than one count but fewer than ten. This chain uses TRBV30 with TRBJ2-2; maybe TRBD1 (5 bases). The CDR3 has 15 amino acids. Germline CDR1 GTSNPN, CDR2 SVGIG (reference sequence). The ends were cut back, 2 bases at V and 4 bases at J, with 14 bases in the middle. The CDR3 bases are TGTGCCTGGAGTTTAAGGGGCCGTATCACCGGGGAGCTGTTTTTT. Translated, it gives CAWSLRGRITGELFF. The whole variable domain, filled in from reference TRBV30 and TRBJ2-2, reads SQTIHQWPATLVQPVGSPLSLECTVEGTSNPNLYWYRQAAGRGLQLLFYSVGIGQISSEVPQNLSASRPQDRQFILSSKKLLLSDSGFYLCAWSLRGRITGELFFGEGSRLTVL.

This clonotype was counted a few times. The chain combines TRBV5-1 with TRBJ2-5; 9 positions agree with TRBD1. This CDR3 has 15 residues. The trim removed 3 bases at V and 5 bases at J, leaving 8 bases unmatched. Germline CDR1 SGHRS, CDR2 YFSETQ. The CDR3 loop reads CASSSRTGAVETQYF. Here the CDR3 DNA reads TGCGCCAGCAGCTCCCGGACAGGGGCGGTCGAGACCCAGTACTTC.

The chain is built from TRBV15 and TRBJ2-3; the D call may be TRBD1 or TRBD2 (5 bases each). Between the trimmed V and J ends, which lost 5 bases and 0 bases, there was a span of 12 bases. The CDR3 runs 15 residues. Germline assignment: CDR1 LNHNV and CDR2 YYDKDF (reference sequence). The CDR3 protein is CATSSLGPSTDTQYF. CDR3 coding DNA: TGTGCCACCAGCTCGCTGGGACCTAGCACAGATACGCAGTATTTT.

This clonotype was detected many times. The chain links TRBV5-1 to TRBJ2-7; unclear D gene. The germline CDR1 and CDR2 sequences are SGHRS and YFSETQ. This CDR3 comprises 13 residues. Between the trimmed V and J ends, which lost 5 bases and 3 bases, there was a span of 12 bases. The CDR3 here is CASRYGENYEQYF. In DNA, the CDR3 is TGCGCCAGCAGATATGGCGAGAACTACGAGCAGTACTTC.

Only a few counts were recorded for this clonotype. The chain joins TRBV25-1 to TRBJ2-7, with 8 bases lining up with TRBD2. Germline assignment: CDR1 MGHDK and CDR2 SYGVNS. With V trimmed by 7 bases and J by 6 bases, 11 bases remained unmatched. The CDR3 is 14 residues long. The DNA for the CDR3 is TGTGCCAGCACCGAATCGGGACTAGTCGGCGAGCAGTACTTC. Translating gives CASTESGLVGEQYF.

In its sample, this clonotype was seen many times. The chain is built from TRBV30 and TRBJ2-5; the D is unclear. V was trimmed by 5 bases and J by 5 bases, leaving 6 bases between them. CDR3 length equals 10 residues. CDR1 is GTSNPN and CDR2 is SVGIG in the germline V gene (reference sequence). The CDR3 DNA follows: TGTGCCTGGTACGGGGAGACCCAGTACTTC. It yields the protein CAWYGETQYF. Using reference TRBV30 and TRBJ2-5 for the parts outside the CDR3, the full variable domain is SQTIHQWPATLVQPVGSPLSLECTVEGTSNPNLYWYRQAAGRGLQLLFYSVGIGQISSEVPQNLSASRPQDRQFILSSKKLLLSDSGFYLCAWYGETQYFGPGTRLLVL.

The V call is TRBV7-6, the J call TRBJ2-2; 9 bases fit TRBD2. The CDR3 consists of 16 residues. Per germline, CDR1 SGHVS and CDR2 FNYEAQ. With 2 bases clipped from V and 2 bases from J, the junction kept 3 bases outside the gene matches. In DNA form, the CDR3 reads TGTGCCAGCAGCTTAAGCGGGAGGCTAAACACCGGGGAGCTGTTTTTT. Translated, it gives CASSLSGRLNTGELFF.

This clonotype was counted at least ten times. The V gene is TRBV2, the J gene TRBJ1-5; possible D gene TRBD1, 5 bases. The V gene's germline CDR1 is SNHLY and CDR2 FYNNEI. Trimming cost V 3 bases and J 4 bases, with 13 bases left between them. There are 15 residues in the CDR3. CDR3 sequence reads: CASSDRRGGNQPQHF. The CDR3 coding sequence is TGTGCCAGCAGTGACAGGAGGGGAGGGAATCAGCCCCAGCATTTT.

The chain carries TRBV4-1 and TRBJ2-2, with D perhaps TRBD2 (5 bases). The germline CDR1 and CDR2 sequences are MGHRA and YSYEKL. The CDR3 runs to 14 residues. Trimming took 4 bases from V and 7 from J, leaving 13 bases between them. The CDR3: CASSRGGISGELFF. The CDR3 region has the DNA TGCGCCAGCAGCCGAGGAGGAATAAGCGGGGAGCTGTTTTTT.

This clonotype was counted ten times or more. The chain combines TRBV5-1 with TRBJ2-3; maybe TRBD2 (6 bases). This CDR3 has 14 amino acids. V shed 0 bases and J shed 4 bases, with 9 bases lying between them. CDR1 and CDR2 from the germline V gene are SGHRS and YFSETQ. The CDR3 sequence is CASSLVRGSDTQYF. The DNA of the CDR3 is TGCGCCAGCAGCTTGGTTCGGGGGTCAGATACGCAGTATTTT.

In regard to this clonotype: A read error may explain this, as a much larger clone is one base away. The gene calls are TRBV6-1 and TRBJ1-6; TRBD1 is a possible D gene (6 bases). Germline V gene data show CDR1 as MNHNS and CDR2 as SASEGT. This CDR3 has 17 amino acids. CDR3 amino acids: CAISEDSLSSYNSPPHF. Here the CDR3 DNA reads TGTGCCATCAGTGAGGACAGCTTGAGCTCCTATAATTCACCCCCCCACTTT.

V is TRBV4-2 and J is TRBJ2-2; the D is unclear. The V gene lost 4 bases and the J gene lost 0 bases, with 12 bases spanning the gap. Germline CDR1 LGHNA, CDR2 YNFKEQ. The CDR3 has 16 amino acids. The CDR3 sequence is CASSPMTAPNTGELFF. The CDR3, as DNA: TGTGCCAGCAGCCCAATGACCGCCCCGAACACCGGGGAGCTGTTTTTT.

This chain uses TRBV9 with TRBJ2-7, with 10 bases aligning to TRBD1. Germline values: CDR1 SGDLS, CDR2 YYNGEE. V trimming: 3 bases; J trimming: 2 bases; junction bases outside the gene matches: 5. The CDR3 has 15 amino acids. CDR3 loop: CASSATGGGAYEQYF. CDR3 coding DNA: TGTGCCAGCAGCGCGACAGGGGGCGGCGCCTACGAGCAGTACTTC.

This clonotype has just a few counts. This sequence joins TRBV12-3 or TRBV12-4 and TRBJ2-7; TRBD2 agrees at 8 bases. The CDR3 covers 15 residues. The V gene end was trimmed by 6 bases and the J gene end by 0 bases; junction bases not matched to a gene: 7. The CDR3 DNA is TGTGCCAGCAGCCCTAGCGGGTTTAGCTCCTACGAGCAGTACTTC. It is translated as CASSPSGFSSYEQYF.